Listed below are T cell receptor beta chains from one sample, sequenced in a study of blood T cell repertoires in COVID-19. The data were produced by immunoSEQ multiplex PCR, yet TCRdb's version contains in-frame clones alone and is incomplete. Here the sample spans fewer than 500,000 clones, over 75% being singletons. The sequenced sample consisted of PBMCs or T cells enriched from blood (not recorded which). The receptors come from a man aged 25 to 40 who had recovered from COVID-19. Each CDR3 is given with its conserved first and last residue. A D gene is named only where the DNA matches it firmly. A row's size may be missing; if present it is once, few, many or a size class.

CDR3: CASSGQLTGGYTF
DNA: TGTGCCAGTTCGGGACAGTTGACGGGTGGCTACACCTTC
length: 13
J: TRBJ1-2
D: TRBD1
size: few
V: TRBV19

CDR3: CASSLAGFGGYTF
DNA: TGTGCCAGCAGCTTGGCCGGGTTTGGTGGCTACACCTTC
length: 13
J: TRBJ1-2
D: -
size: -
V: TRBV5-6

CDR3: CASSETSGTQSTDTQYF
DNA: TGTGCCAGCAGCGAGACTAGCGGGACACAAAGCACAGATACGCAGTATTTT
length: 17
J: TRBJ2-3
D: TRBD2
size: -
V: TRBV3-1/TRBV3-2

CDR3: CASTQSGIAVAEAFF
DNA: TGTGCCAGCACCCAGTCGGGGATCGCTGTCGCTGAAGCTTTCTTT
length: 15
J: TRBJ1-1
D: -
size: -
V: TRBV6-5

CDR3: CASSPSGVAGELFF
DNA: TGTGCCAGTAGTCCATCAGGGGTTGCCGGGGAGCTGTTTTTT
length: 14
J: TRBJ2-2
D: -
size: -
V: TRBV19

CDR3: CASSLYTGGNEKLFF
DNA: TGTGCCAGCAGTTTATATACAGGGGGGAATGAAAAACTGTTTTTT
length: 15
J: TRBJ1-4
D: TRBD1
size: once
V: TRBV28

CDR3: CASSWGQGRGNSPLHF
DNA: TGTGCCAGCAGCTGGGGTCAGGGGCGCGGTAATTCACCCCTCCACTTT
length: 16
J: TRBJ1-6
D: -
size: once
V: TRBV7-8

CDR3: CASSAGTGGAETQYF
DNA: TGTGCCAGCAGCGCCGGGACAGGGGGCGCGGAGACCCAGTACTTC
length: 15
J: TRBJ2-5
D: TRBD1
size: once
V: TRBV7-2

CDR3: CAWSPGQGAYGYTF
DNA: TGTGCCTGGAGTCCTGGACAGGGGGCCTATGGCTACACCTTC
length: 14
J: TRBJ1-2
D: TRBD1
size: -
V: TRBV30

CDR3: CASSFFLSGVNTGELFF
DNA: TGTGCCAGCAGCTTTTTCCTTTCGGGGGTGAACACCGGGGAGCTGTTTTTT
length: 17
J: TRBJ2-2
D: -
size: -
V: TRBV7-8

CDR3: CSASGTSSSGF
DNA: TGCAGTGCTAGTGGGACAAGCTCTTCTGGTTTT
length: 11
J: TRBJ1-6
D: -
size: -
V: TRBV20-1

CDR3: CASSRQGLGTEAFF
DNA: TGTGCCAGCAGTCGACAGGGGCTGGGCACTGAAGCTTTCTTT
length: 14
J: TRBJ1-1
D: TRBD1
size: -
V: TRBV6-5

CDR3: CASSHLGETEAFF
DNA: TGTGCCAGCAGCCACCTCGGGGAGACTGAAGCTTTCTTT
length: 13
J: TRBJ1-1
D: -
size: -
V: TRBV14

CDR3: CASSLGTNNSPLHF
DNA: TGTGCCAGTAGCTTGGGGACTAATAATTCACCCCTCCACTTT
length: 14
J: TRBJ1-6
D: -
size: -
V: TRBV19

CDR3: CASSFYAGGDQPQHF
DNA: TGTGCCAGCAGTTTTTACGCTGGCGGGGATCAGCCCCAGCATTTT
length: 15
J: TRBJ1-5
D: -
size: -
V: TRBV27

CDR3: CASRGTGGGNEKLFF
DNA: TGTGCCAGTAGAGGGACAGGAGGGGGTAATGAAAAACTGTTTTTT
length: 15
J: TRBJ1-4
D: TRBD1
size: -
V: TRBV19

CDR3: CASSQASGSGATDTQYF
DNA: TGCGCCAGCAGCCAAGCCTCCGGTAGCGGGGCCACAGATACGCAGTATTTT
length: 17
J: TRBJ2-3
D: TRBD2
size: once
V: TRBV4-3

CDR3: CASSLETGATEAFF
DNA: TGCGCCAGCAGCTTGGAGACAGGGGCTACTGAAGCTTTCTTT
length: 14
J: TRBJ1-1
D: TRBD1
size: -
V: TRBV5-1

CDR3: CASSLSPGGADTQYF
DNA: TGTGCCAGCAGCTTATCCCCAGGGGGAGCAGATACGCAGTATTTT
length: 15
J: TRBJ2-3
D: TRBD1
size: -
V: TRBV7-3

CDR3: CASSRNRDRVPNTEAFF
DNA: TGTGCCAGTAGTAGAAACCGGGACAGGGTCCCGAACACTGAAGCTTTCTTT
length: 17
J: TRBJ1-1
D: TRBD1
size: -
V: TRBV19

CDR3: CAWSGGNYGYTF
DNA: TGTGCCTGGAGTGGAGGGAACTATGGCTACACCTTC
length: 12
J: TRBJ1-2
D: -
size: -
V: TRBV30

CDR3: CASSEVAGETQYF
DNA: TGTGCCAGCAGTGAAGTGGCAGGAGAGACCCAGTACTTC
length: 13
J: TRBJ2-5
D: -
size: -
V: TRBV2

CDR3: CASSTVVAGPRETQYF
DNA: TGTGCCAGTAGTACGGTGGTAGCGGGGCCGCGAGAGACCCAGTACTTC
length: 16
J: TRBJ2-5
D: TRBD2
size: -
V: TRBV19

CDR3: CASGQGAPLDTQYF
DNA: TGCGCCAGCGGCCAGGGGGCCCCTTTGGATACGCAGTATTTT
length: 14
J: TRBJ2-3
D: TRBD1
size: -
V: TRBV5-1

CDR3: CASEEDSEAFF
DNA: TGTGCCAGCGAGGAGGACAGTGAAGCTTTCTTT
length: 11
J: TRBJ1-1
D: -
size: -
V: TRBV2

CDR3: CASSSREAVTYSNQPQHF
DNA: TGTGCCAGCAGTTCCCGGGAAGCCGTAACGTATAGCAATCAGCCCCAGCATTTT
length: 18
J: TRBJ1-5
D: -
size: few
V: TRBV27

CDR3: CASSVGTGLYEQYF
DNA: TGTGCCAGCAGCGTAGGGACAGGACTCTACGAGCAGTACTTC
length: 14
J: TRBJ2-7
D: TRBD1
size: -
V: TRBV9

CDR3: CASSLGRGTIETQYF
DNA: TGTGCCAGCAGCTTGGGCAGGGGGACCATAGAGACCCAGTACTTC
length: 15
J: TRBJ2-5
D: TRBD1
size: -
V: TRBV5-4

CDR3: CASSESPASSGNTIYF
DNA: TGCGCCAGCAGTGAGTCGCCAGCGAGCTCTGGAAACACCATATATTTT
length: 16
J: TRBJ1-3
D: -
size: few
V: TRBV10-2

CDR3: CASSLAGQGNTEAFF
DNA: TGTGCCAGCAGCTTAGCAGGACAGGGGAACACTGAAGCTTTCTTT
length: 15
J: TRBJ1-1
D: TRBD1
size: -
V: TRBV11-3

CDR3: CASAGTESHGYTF
DNA: TGTGCCAGCGCCGGGACAGAAAGTCATGGCTACACCTTC
length: 13
J: TRBJ1-2
D: TRBD1
size: once
V: TRBV18

CDR3: CASSSGGRETQYF
DNA: TGTGCCAGCAGTTCGGGGGGGCGAGAGACCCAGTACTTC
length: 13
J: TRBJ2-5
D: TRBD2
size: once
V: TRBV6-5